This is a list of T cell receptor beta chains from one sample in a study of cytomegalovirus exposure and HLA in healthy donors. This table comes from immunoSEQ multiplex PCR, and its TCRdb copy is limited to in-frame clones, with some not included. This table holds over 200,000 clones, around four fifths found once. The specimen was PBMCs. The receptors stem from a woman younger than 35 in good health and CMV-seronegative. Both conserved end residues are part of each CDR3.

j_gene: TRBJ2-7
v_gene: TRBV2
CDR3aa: CASSVGGDEQYF

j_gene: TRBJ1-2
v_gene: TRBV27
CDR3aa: CASRPTGGNYGYTF

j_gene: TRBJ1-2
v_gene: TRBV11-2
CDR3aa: CASSWDASYGYTF

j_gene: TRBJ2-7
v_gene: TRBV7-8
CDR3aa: CASSLLTSGNPYEQYF

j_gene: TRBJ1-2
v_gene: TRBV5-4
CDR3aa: CASSRPLGDGNYGYTF

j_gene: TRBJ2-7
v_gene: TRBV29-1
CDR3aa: CSVGQGTYEQYF

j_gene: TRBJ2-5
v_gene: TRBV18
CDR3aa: CASSPEETQYF

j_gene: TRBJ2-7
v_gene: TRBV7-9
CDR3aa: CATGLEAARGSYEQYF

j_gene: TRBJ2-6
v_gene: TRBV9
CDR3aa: CASSVTGAGANVLTF

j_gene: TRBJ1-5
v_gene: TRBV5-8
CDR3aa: CASSFRNQPQHF

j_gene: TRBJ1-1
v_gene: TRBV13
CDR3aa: CASSFGIEVNTEAFF

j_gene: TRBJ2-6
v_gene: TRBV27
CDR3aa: CASSLMGRVSAGANVLTF

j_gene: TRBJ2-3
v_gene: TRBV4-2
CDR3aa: CASSPAADTQYF

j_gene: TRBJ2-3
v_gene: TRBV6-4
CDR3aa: CASRETGSTDTQYF

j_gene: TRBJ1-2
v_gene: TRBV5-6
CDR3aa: CASSKGQGSGGHGYTF

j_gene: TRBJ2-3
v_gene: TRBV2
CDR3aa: CASSEPHDTQYF

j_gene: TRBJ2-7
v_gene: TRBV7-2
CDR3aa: CASSPRTSGGTTYEQYF

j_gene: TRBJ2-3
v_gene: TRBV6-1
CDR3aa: CASSGRQGFTDTQYF

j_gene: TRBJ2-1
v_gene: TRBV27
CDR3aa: CASSPQGYEQFF

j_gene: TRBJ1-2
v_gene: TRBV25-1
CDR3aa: CASSDRGSYGYTF

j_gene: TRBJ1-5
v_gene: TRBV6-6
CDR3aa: CASSYTGQINQPQHF

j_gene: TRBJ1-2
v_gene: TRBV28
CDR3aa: CASSLLRPGTGNYGYTF

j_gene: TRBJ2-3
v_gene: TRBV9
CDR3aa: CASSVDPSGGTDTQYF

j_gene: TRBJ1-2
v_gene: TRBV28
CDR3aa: CATSEGTNYGYTF

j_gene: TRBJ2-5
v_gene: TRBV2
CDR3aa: CASNRQGEETQYF

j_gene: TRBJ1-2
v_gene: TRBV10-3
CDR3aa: CAISKDGNYGYTF

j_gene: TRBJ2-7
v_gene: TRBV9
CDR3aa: CASSVGGGRYEQYF

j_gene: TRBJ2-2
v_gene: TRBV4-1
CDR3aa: CASSHSRVGGGELFF

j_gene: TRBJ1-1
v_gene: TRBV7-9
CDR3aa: CASSAPGQGKAEAFF

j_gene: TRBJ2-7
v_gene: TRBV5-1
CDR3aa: CASSFDLNGNYEQYF

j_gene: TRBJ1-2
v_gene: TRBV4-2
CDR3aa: CASSPNLVSTYGYTF

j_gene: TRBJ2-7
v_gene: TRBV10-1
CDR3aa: CASSDGGGSYEQYF

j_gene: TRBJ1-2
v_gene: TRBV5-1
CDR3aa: CASSTWGATGYTF

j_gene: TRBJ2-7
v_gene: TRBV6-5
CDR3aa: CATSRGASSEQYF

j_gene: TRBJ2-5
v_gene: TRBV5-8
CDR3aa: CASLRGRGETQYF

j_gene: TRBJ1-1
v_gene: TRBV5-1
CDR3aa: CASSSDGGGDTEAFF

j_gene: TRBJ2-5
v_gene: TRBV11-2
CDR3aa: CASSLVRSMETQYF

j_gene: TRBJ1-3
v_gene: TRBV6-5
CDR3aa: CASVRGNTIYF

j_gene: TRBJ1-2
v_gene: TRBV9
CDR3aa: CASSNGQDYGYTF

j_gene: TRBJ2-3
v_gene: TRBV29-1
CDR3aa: CSGHGAGATDTQYF

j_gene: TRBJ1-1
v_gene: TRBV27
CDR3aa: CASSFSGRVAEAFF